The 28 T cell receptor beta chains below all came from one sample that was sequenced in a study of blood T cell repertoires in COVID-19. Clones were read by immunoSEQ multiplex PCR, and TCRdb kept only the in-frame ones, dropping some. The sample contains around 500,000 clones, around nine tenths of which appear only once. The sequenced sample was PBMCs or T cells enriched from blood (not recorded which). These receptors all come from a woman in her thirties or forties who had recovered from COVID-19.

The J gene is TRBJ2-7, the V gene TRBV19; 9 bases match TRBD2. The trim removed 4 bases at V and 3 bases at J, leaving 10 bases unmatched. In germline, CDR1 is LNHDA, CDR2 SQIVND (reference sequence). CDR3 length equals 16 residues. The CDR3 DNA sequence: TGTGCCAGTAGTACCCGGATGGGCGGGGGGGGCTACGAGCAGTACTTC. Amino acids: CASSTRMGGGGYEQYF.

The CDR3 nucleotides read TGCGCCAGCAGCGATAGCGCAAGGAGTTACAATGAGCAGTTCTTC. Translating it yields CASSDSARSYNEQFF. This chain uses TRBV5-1 with TRBJ2-1; perhaps TRBD2 as D (5 bases). The germline gives CDR1 SGHRS, CDR2 YFSETQ. Trimming left V 4 bases short and J 4 bases short, with 15 bases between. The CDR3 spans 15 residues.

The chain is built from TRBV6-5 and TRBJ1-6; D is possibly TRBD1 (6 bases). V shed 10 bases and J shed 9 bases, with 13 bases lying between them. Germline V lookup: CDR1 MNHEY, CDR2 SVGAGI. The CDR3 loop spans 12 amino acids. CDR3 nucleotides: TGTGCCATTAAAACAGGGATTTCACCCCTCCACTTT. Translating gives CAIKTGISPLHF.

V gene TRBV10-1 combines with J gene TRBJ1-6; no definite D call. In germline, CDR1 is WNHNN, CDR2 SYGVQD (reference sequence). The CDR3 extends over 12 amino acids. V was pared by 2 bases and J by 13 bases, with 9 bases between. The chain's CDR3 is CASSEHTGPLHF. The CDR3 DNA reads TGCGCCAGCAGTGAGCACACGGGGCCCCTCCACTTT.

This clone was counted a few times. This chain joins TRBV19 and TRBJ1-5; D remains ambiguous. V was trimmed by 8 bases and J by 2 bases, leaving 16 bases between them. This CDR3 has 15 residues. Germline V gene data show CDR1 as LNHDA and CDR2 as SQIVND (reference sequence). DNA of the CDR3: TGTGCCAGTGGTGATAGAGGGTCTCGCAATCAGCCCCAGCATTTT. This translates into CASGDRGSRNQPQHF.

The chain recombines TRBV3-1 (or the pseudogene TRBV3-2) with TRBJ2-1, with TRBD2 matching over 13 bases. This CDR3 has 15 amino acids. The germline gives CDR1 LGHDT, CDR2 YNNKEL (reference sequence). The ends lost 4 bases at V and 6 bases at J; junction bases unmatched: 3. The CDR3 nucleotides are TGTGCCAGCAGCCCACGGACTAGCGGGAGCAATGAGCAGTTCTTC. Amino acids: CASSPRTSGSNEQFF.

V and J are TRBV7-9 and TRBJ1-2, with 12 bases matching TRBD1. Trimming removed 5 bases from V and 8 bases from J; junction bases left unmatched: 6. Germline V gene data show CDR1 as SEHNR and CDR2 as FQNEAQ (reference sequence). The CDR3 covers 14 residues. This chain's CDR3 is CASSTGTGGGGYTF. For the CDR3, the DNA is TGTGCCAGCAGCACCGGGACAGGGGGCGGCGGCTACACCTTC.

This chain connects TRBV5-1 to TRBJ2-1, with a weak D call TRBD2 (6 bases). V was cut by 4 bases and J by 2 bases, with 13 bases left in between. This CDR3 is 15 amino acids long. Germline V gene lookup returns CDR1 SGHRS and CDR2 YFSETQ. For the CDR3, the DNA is TGCGCCAGCAGCCTGAGGCGGGAAGCCTACAATGAGCAGTTCTTC. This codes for CASSLRREAYNEQFF.

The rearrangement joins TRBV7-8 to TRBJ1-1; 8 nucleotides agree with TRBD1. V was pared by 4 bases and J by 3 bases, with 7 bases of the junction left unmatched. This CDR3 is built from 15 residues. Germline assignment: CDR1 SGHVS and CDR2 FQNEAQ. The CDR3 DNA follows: TGTGCCAGCAGCTCTTCCAGGGGGCGGTACACTGAAGCTTTCTTT. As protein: CASSSSRGRYTEAFF.

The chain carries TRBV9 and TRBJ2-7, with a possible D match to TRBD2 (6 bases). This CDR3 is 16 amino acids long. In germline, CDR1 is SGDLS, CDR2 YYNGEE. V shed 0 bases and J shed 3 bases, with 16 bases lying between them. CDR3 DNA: TGTGCCAGCAGCGTAGGGGCTAGCGTTGAGTTCTACGAGCAGTACTTC. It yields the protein CASSVGASVEFYEQYF.

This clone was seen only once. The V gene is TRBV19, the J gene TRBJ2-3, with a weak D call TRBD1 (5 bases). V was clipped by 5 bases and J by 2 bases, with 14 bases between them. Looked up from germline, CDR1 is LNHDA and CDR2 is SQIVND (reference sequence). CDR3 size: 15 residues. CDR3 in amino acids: CASSLRTSSTDTQYF. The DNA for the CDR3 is TGTGCCAGTAGTCTCCGGACAAGCTCCACAGATACGCAGTATTTT.

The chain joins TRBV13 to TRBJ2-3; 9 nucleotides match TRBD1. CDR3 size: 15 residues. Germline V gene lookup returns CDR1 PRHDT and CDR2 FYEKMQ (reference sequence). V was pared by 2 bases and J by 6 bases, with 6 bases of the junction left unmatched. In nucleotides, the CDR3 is TGTGCCAGCAGCTTACGACAGGGGGGTTCGGATACGCAGTATTTT. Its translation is CASSLRQGGSDTQYF.

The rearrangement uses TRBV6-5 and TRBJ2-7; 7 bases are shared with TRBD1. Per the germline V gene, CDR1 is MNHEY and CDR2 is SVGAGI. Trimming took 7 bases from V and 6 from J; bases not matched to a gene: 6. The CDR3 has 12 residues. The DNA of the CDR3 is TGTGCCAGCAAACGGGACAGTCCCGAGCAGTACTTC. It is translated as CASKRDSPEQYF.

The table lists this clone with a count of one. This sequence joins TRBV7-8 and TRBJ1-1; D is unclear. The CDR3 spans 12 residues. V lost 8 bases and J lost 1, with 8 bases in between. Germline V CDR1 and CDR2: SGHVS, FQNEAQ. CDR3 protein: CASGLTNTEAFF. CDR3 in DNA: TGTGCCAGCGGGCTCACGAACACTGAAGCTTTCTTT.

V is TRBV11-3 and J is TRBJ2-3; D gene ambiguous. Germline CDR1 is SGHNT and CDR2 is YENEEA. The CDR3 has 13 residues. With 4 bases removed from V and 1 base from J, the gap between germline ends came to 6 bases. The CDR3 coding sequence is TGTGCCAGCAGCTGGGCAGGCACAGATACGCAGTATTTT. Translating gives CASSWAGTDTQYF. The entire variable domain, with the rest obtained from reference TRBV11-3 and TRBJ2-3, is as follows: EAGVVQSPRYKIIEKKQPVAFWCNPISGHNTLYWYLQNLGQGPELLIRYENEEAVDDSQLPKDRFSAERLKGVDSTLKIQPAELGDSAVYLCASSWAGTDTQYFGPGTRLTVL.

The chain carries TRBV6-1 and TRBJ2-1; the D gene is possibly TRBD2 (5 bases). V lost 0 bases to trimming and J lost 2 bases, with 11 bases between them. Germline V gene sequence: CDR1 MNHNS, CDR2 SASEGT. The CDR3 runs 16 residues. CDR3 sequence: CASSEALLVPYNEQFF. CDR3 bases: TGTGCCAGCAGTGAAGCTTTACTAGTGCCCTACAATGAGCAGTTCTTC.

The CDR3 is CASSYGHRGDLAEAFF. The CDR3 bases are TGTGCCAGCAGTTACGGCCACAGGGGTGATCTCGCTGAAGCTTTCTTT. The gene calls are TRBV6-6 and TRBJ1-1; 7 nucleotides align to TRBD1. V lost 2 bases to trimming and J lost 6 bases; unmatched junction nucleotides: 12. Germline V gene lookup returns CDR1 MNHNY and CDR2 SVGAGI (reference sequence). The length of the CDR3 is 16 residues.

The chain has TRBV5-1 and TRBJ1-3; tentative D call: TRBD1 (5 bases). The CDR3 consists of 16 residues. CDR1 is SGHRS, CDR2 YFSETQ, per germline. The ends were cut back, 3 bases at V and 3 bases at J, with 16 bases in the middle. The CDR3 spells CASSSGLVDLGNTIYF. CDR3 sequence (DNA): TGCGCCAGCAGCTCGGGACTGGTGGATCTTGGAAACACCATATATTTT. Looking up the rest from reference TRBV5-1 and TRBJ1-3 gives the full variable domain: KAGVTQTPRYLIKTRGQQVTLSCSPISGHRSVSWYQQTPGQGLQFLFEYFSETQRNKGNFPGRFSGRQFSNSRSEMNVSTLELGDSALYLCASSSGLVDLGNTIYFGEGSWLTVV.

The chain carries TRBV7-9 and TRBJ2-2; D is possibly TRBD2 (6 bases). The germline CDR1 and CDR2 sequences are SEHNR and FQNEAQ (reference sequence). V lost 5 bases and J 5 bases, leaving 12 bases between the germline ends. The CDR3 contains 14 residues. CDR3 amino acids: CASSGAGRTGELFF. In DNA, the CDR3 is TGTGCCAGCAGCGGGGCGGGGAGGACCGGGGAGCTGTTTTTT.

The chain's CDR3 is CSASGALGQGGMNTEAFF. Written as DNA, the CDR3 is TGCAGTGCTAGTGGCGCCCTCGGACAGGGGGGGATGAACACTGAAGCTTTCTTT. The rearrangement joins TRBV20-1 to TRBJ1-1; 10 nucleotides align to TRBD1. V trimming: 3 bases; J trimming: 0 bases; junction bases outside the gene matches: 13. The CDR3 extends over 18 amino acids. The germline V gene has CDR1 DFQATT and CDR2 SNEGSKA (reference sequence).

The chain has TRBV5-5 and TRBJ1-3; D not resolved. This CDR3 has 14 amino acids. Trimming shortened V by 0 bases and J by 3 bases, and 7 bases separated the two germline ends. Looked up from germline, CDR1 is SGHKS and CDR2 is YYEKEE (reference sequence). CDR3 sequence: CASSLETGGNTIYF. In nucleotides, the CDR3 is TGTGCCAGCAGCTTGGAAACCGGTGGAAACACCATATATTTT.

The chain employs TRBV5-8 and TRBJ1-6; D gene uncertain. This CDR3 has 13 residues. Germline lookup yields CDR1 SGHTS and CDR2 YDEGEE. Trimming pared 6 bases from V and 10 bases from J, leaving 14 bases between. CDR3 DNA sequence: TGTGCCAGCACGGGCAGTTGGAGGTCACCCCTCCACTTT. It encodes CASTGSWRSPLHF.

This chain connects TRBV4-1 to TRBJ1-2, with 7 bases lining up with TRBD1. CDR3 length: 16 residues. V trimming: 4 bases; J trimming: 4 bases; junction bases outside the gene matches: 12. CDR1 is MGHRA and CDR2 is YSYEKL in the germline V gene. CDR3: CASSLGWSGDSYGYTF. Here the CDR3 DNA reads TGCGCCAGCAGCCTAGGATGGTCGGGGGACAGCTATGGCTACACCTTC.

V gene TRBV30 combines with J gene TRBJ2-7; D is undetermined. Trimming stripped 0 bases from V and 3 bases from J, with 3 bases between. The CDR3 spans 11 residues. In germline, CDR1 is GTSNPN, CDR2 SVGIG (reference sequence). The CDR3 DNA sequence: TGTGCCTGGAGTGTTTACTACGAGCAGTACTTC. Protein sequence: CAWSVYYEQYF.

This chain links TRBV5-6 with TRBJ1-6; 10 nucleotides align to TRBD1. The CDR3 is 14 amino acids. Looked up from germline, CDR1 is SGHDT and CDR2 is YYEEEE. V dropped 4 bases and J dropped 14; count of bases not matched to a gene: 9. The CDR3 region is CASSEGQGQKSLHF. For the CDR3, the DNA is TGTGCCAGCAGCGAGGGACAGGGGCAAAAGTCCCTCCACTTT.

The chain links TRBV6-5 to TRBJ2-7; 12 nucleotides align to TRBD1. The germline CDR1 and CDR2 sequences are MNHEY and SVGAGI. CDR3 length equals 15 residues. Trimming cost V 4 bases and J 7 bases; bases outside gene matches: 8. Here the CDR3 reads CASSSPGQGAGEQYF. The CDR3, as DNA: TGTGCCAGCAGTTCCCCGGGACAGGGGGCGGGGGAGCAGTACTTC.

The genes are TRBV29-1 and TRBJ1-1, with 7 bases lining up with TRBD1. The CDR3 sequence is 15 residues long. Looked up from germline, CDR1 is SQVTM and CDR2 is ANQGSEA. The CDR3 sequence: CAPPRQGGMNTEAFF. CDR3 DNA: TGCGCTCCTCCTCGACAGGGTGGGATGAACACTGAAGCTTTCTTT. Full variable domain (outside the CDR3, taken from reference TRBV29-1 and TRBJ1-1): SAVISQKPSRDICQRGTSLTIQCQVDSQVTMMFWYRQQPGQSLTLIATANQGSEATYESGFVIDKFPISRPNLTFSTLTVSNMSPEDSSIYLCAPPRQGGMNTEAFFGQGTRLTVV.

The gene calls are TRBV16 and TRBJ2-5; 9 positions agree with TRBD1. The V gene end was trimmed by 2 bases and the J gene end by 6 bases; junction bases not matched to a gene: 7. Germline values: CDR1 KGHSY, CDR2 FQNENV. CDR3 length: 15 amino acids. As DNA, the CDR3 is TGTGCCAGCAGCCAAATGGGACAGGGCCACAAGACCCAGTACTTC. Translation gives CASSQMGQGHKTQYF.